This entry features one TCR beta chain sequence. Its specificity is not known. CDR1 and CDR2 from the germline V gene are SEHNR and FQNEAQ (reference sequence). Losses at the gene ends were 3 bases for V and 6 bases for J; bases not matched to a gene: 2. The CDR3 length is 14 residues. The data belong to a study of T cell responses to AZD1222 COVID-19 vaccine. Overall study findings and caveats: After the peak T cell response, and only then, were repertoires sampled. Clonal diversity was possibly underestimated; the donors were predominantly white British and more often female. Dominant at 160-218 and 743-854, vaccine-associated CD4 TCRs also spanned spike.

Measured with immunoSEQ multiplex PCR; TCRdb has only the in-frame clones, and not every one. The sample gives fewer than 130,000 clones, about 87% of which show up once; around 15% is in the top ten. This TCR derives from an adult who received the AZD1222 COVID-19 vaccine. V and J are TRBV7-9 and TRBJ1-2; 12 bases agree with TRBD1. Sequenced here: peripheral blood, sampled 28 days after the second AZD1222 dose. In nucleotides, the CDR3 is TGTGCCAGCAGCTTGGGACAGGGGGCCCATGGCTACACCTTC. This sequence encodes CASSLGQGAHGYTF.